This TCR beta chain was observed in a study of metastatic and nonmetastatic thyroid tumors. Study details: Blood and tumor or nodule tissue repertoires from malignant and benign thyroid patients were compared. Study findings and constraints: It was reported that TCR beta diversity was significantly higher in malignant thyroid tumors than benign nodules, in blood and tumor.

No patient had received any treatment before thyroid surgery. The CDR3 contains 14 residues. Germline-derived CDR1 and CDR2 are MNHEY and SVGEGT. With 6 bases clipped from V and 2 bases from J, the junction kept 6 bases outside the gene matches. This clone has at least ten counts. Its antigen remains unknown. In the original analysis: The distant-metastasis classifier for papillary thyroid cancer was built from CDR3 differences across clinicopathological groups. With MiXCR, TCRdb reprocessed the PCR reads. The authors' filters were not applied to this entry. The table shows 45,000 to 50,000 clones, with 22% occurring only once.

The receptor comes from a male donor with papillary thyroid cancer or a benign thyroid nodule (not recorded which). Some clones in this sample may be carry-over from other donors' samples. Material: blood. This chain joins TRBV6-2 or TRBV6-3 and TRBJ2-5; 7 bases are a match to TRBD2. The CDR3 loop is CASRRAGPQETQYF. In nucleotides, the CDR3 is TGTGCCAGCAGGCGAGCGGGACCGCAAGAGACCCAGTACTTC.